This T cell receptor (beta chain) comes out of a study of blood T cell repertoires in COVID-19. Overall study context: T cells, B-cell-depleted T cells, or PBMCs provided the cDNA or gDNA that served as material.

V shed 1 base and J 7 bases; nucleotides not matched to a gene: 8. CDR3 length equals 16 residues. CDR1 is MGHRA, CDR2 YSYEKL, per germline. Using immunoSEQ multiplex PCR, the repertoire was profiled, and TCRdb retains in-frame clones only, with some absent. The profile shows 220,000 or so clones, about 90% of them singletons. Participants classified as exposed had met a COVID-19 case within 2 weeks before study entry. This sequence originates from a man aged 25 to 40 who had been exposed to COVID-19. Source material: PBMCs or T cells enriched from blood (not recorded which). The chain has TRBV4-1 and TRBJ2-2, with TRBD1 matching 8 bases. CDR3 nucleotide sequence: TGCGCCAGCAGCCAAGGAGGAGGACAGGGACACGGGGAGCTGTTTTTT. Its translation: CASSQGGGQGHGELFF.